A single sample is the source of the 32 T cell receptor beta chains below, sequenced in a study of Ad26.COV2.S vaccination and SARS-CoV-2 variants. The data were produced by immunoSEQ multiplex PCR, yet TCRdb's version contains in-frame clones alone and is incomplete. This sample has approximately 400,000 clones; around 82% occur once, and the top ten carry roughly 7.4%. Treatment reported: around 19 received Ad26.COV2.S at low or high dose, single or two shots; about 5 received placebo; per-sample allocation not given. Sampling took place 63 days after the first vaccine or placebo injection. The sequences come from peripheral blood, collected in a trial of Ad26.COV2.S vaccine versus placebo. Source of these receptors: a person between 18 and 65 years old who received the Ad26.COV2.S COVID-19 vaccine or a placebo.

The chain uses TRBV7-9 and TRBJ1-3; no reliable D call. Trimming stripped 5 bases from V and 7 bases from J, with 12 bases between. The CDR3 sequence is 13 residues long. Germline CDR1 SEHNR, CDR2 FQNEAQ (reference sequence). In DNA, the CDR3 is TGTGCCAGCAGCCCGACCCCGGGGAACACCATATATTTT. Residues: CASSPTPGNTIYF.

This chain joins TRBV19 and TRBJ1-5, with D unclear. The CDR3 runs to 15 residues. V was pared by 6 bases and J by 0 bases, with 12 bases between. Germline values: CDR1 LNHDA, CDR2 SQIVND (reference sequence). This chain's CDR3 is CASSYRYYSNQPQHF. Written as DNA, the CDR3 is TGTGCCAGTAGCTATCGCTACTATAGCAATCAGCCCCAGCATTTT.

This chain links TRBV29-1 with TRBJ1-1; 8 bases line up with TRBD1. The CDR3 is 15 amino acids. CDR1 is SQVTM and CDR2 is ANQGSEA in the germline V gene. V lost 4 bases and J lost 1; bases outside the gene matches: 8. CDR3 region: CSVGGDRGTNTEAFF. DNA of the CDR3: TGCAGCGTTGGGGGTGACAGGGGAACGAACACTGAAGCTTTCTTT.

The chain recombines TRBV15 with TRBJ1-2; no reliable D call. V lost 5 bases and J lost 5, with 15 bases in between. Per germline, CDR1 LNHNV and CDR2 YYDKDF (reference sequence). CDR3 length: 14 residues. CDR3 loop: CATSDNSAGYGYTF. CDR3 nucleotides: TGTGCCACCAGCGATAATTCGGCTGGTTATGGCTACACCTTC.

The gene calls are TRBV7-6 and TRBJ2-1; D might be TRBD2 (6 bases). V lost 5 bases and J lost 5, with 16 bases in between. The CDR3 has 15 residues. The V gene's germline CDR1 is SGHVS and CDR2 FNYEAQ. This chain's CDR3 is CASSTFGGTHNEQFF. CDR3 DNA sequence: TGTGCCAGCAGCACCTTTGGCGGGACCCACAATGAGCAGTTCTTC. The variable domain in full, with the rest retrieved from reference TRBV7-6 and TRBJ2-1, is GAGVSQSPRYKVTKRGQDVALRCDPISGHVSLYWYRQALGQGPEFLTYFNYEAQQDKSGLPNDRFSAERPEGSISTLTIQRTEQRDSAMYRCASSTFGGTHNEQFFGPGTRLTVL.

The chain employs TRBV10-3 and TRBJ1-1; D remains unclear. The germline V gene has CDR1 ENHRY and CDR2 SYGVKD. The CDR3 is 20 amino acids. Trimming pared 0 bases from V and 2 bases from J, leaving 25 bases between. CDR3 sequence: CAISESWRLTPRAGNTEAFF. CDR3 nucleotides: TGTGCCATCAGTGAGTCCTGGAGACTAACACCCCGCGCAGGAAACACTGAAGCTTTCTTT.

The genes are TRBV10-3 and TRBJ2-2; possible D gene TRBD2, 6 bases. V shed 4 bases and J shed 2 bases, with 17 bases lying between them. CDR1 is ENHRY, CDR2 SYGVKD, per germline. This CDR3 is built from 17 residues. The CDR3 DNA is TGTGCCATCAGTGTATATTTTTTAGCGGATAACACCGGGGAGCTGTTTTTT. This sequence encodes CAISVYFLADNTGELFF.

V usage is TRBV25-1 and J usage is TRBJ2-3; unclear D gene. V lost 4 bases and J lost 3, with 8 bases in between. CDR1 and CDR2 from the germline V gene are MGHDK and SYGVNS. CDR3 size: 13 residues. The CDR3 nucleotides read TGTGCCAGCAGTGCAATTGCAACAGATACGCAGTATTTT. Protein product: CASSAIATDTQYF.

The chain is built from TRBV6-5 and TRBJ1-2; D unresolved. This CDR3 spans 12 amino acids. V gave up 11 bases and J gave up 2 bases, with 12 bases separating them. Germline CDR1 reads MNHEY; CDR2 reads SVGAGI. The CDR3 nucleotides read TGTGCCGCTAGCCGGGCAAACTATGGCTACACCTTC. Its translation is CAASRANYGYTF.

About this clone: Different DNA sequences within this sample yield the same CDR3. V usage is TRBV9 and J usage is TRBJ1-1, with D unclear. Looked up from germline, CDR1 is SGDLS and CDR2 is YYNGEE. This CDR3 spans 13 amino acids. V was shortened by 0 bases and J by 4 bases, with 7 bases between the two germline ends. In nucleotides, the CDR3 is TGTGCCAGCAGCGTAGATAGTGTCACTGAAGCTTTCTTT. It codes for CASSVDSVTEAFF.

The chain uses TRBV18 and TRBJ1-3; no definite D call. Germline-derived CDR1 and CDR2 are KGHSH and LQKENI. Deletions cut 2 bases from V and 0 bases from J, with 11 bases between. The CDR3 consists of 16 residues. CDR3 sequence (DNA): TGTGCCAGCTCACCAAGCGTCCCCGGCTCTGGAAACACCATATATTTT. The encoded protein is CASSPSVPGSGNTIYF.

The rearrangement joins TRBV7-2 to TRBJ2-1; TRBD2 might be the D (6 bases). The CDR3 extends over 14 amino acids. CDR1 is SGHTA and CDR2 is FQGNSA in the germline V gene. Trimming took 5 bases from V and 9 from J, leaving 17 bases between them. The CDR3 loop reads CASSELARRPEQFF. CDR3 DNA: TGTGCCAGCAGCGAACTAGCCCGCCGCCCTGAGCAGTTCTTC. The variable domain in full, with the rest retrieved from reference TRBV7-2 and TRBJ2-1, is GAGVSQSPSNKVTEKGKDVELRCDPISGHTALYWYRQSLGQGLEFLIYFQGNSAPDKSGLPSDRFSAERTGGSVSTLTIQRTQQEDSAVYLCASSELARRPEQFFGPGTRLTVL.

The chain joins TRBV5-5 to TRBJ2-6; unclear D gene. CDR1 is SGHKS and CDR2 is YYEKEE in the germline V gene (reference sequence). The CDR3 is made up of 15 amino acids. V was shortened by 0 bases and J by 1 base, with 5 bases between the two germline ends. CDR3 sequence: CASSLVRSGANVLTF. In nucleotides, the CDR3 is TGTGCCAGCAGCTTGGTCAGGTCTGGGGCCAACGTCCTGACTTTC.

V is TRBV10-3 and J is TRBJ1-1, with 8 bases identical to TRBD1. CDR3 size: 15 residues. J gave up 1 base and V 9 bases, and 10 bases lay outside the gene matches. CDR1 is ENHRY and CDR2 is SYGVKD in the germline V gene. DNA of the CDR3: TGTGCCATAGGGAGCTGGGGACAGGAGAACACTGAAGCTTTCTTT. It yields the protein CAIGSWGQENTEAFF.

The rearrangement joins TRBV7-2 to TRBJ2-3, with D unclear. CDR1 is SGHTA and CDR2 is FQGNSA in the germline V gene. This CDR3 region has 13 residues. V was shortened by 2 bases and J by 5 bases, with 8 bases between the two germline ends. The CDR3 bases are TGTGCCAGCAGCTTACGTTGGGGAGATACGCAGTATTTT. It encodes CASSLRWGDTQYF.

In DNA, the CDR3 is TGTGCCAGCAGCTCCGGGTCTAGCTCCTACGAGCAGTACTTC. Translation: CASSSGSSSYEQYF. The rearrangement uses TRBV5-6 and TRBJ2-7; D remains ambiguous. Germline CDR1 SGHDT, CDR2 YYEEEE. This CDR3 has 14 amino acids. Trimming left V 3 bases short and J 0 bases short, with 10 bases between.

CDR3 nucleotides: TGTGCCAGTAGACAGGGGGCACGGACTAATGAAAAACTGTTTTTT. It is translated as CASRQGARTNEKLFF. V is TRBV19 and J is TRBJ1-4; 9 bases are a match to TRBD1. Germline loops: CDR1 LNHDA, CDR2 SQIVND (reference sequence). The CDR3 loop spans 15 amino acids. J lost 2 bases, V lost 6 bases, and 4 bases had no gene match.

The genes are TRBV2 and TRBJ1-3, with D perhaps matching TRBD1 (5 bases). V lost 2 bases and J lost 7, with 12 bases in between. This CDR3 region has 14 residues. CDR1 is SNHLY, CDR2 FYNNEI, per germline. CDR3 DNA sequence: TGTGCCAGCAGTGAATATTCTGGGGGGAACACCATATATTTT. As protein: CASSEYSGGNTIYF.

This clone was picked up one time. This rearrangement joins TRBV5-1 to TRBJ2-3; perhaps TRBD1 as D (5 bases). Trimming took off 4 bases at V and 3 bases at J, with 15 bases between the two ends. Germline lookup yields CDR1 SGHRS and CDR2 YFSETQ. The CDR3 runs to 15 residues. DNA of the CDR3: TGCGCCAGCAGCCTGGGGCCACTTAAAACAGATACGCAGTATTTT. Its protein is CASSLGPLKTDTQYF. The whole variable domain, remainder taken from reference TRBV5-1 and TRBJ2-3, is KAGVTQTPRYLIKTRGQQVTLSCSPISGHRSVSWYQQTPGQGLQFLFEYFSETQRNKGNFPGRFSGRQFSNSRSEMNVSTLELGDSALYLCASSLGPLKTDTQYFGPGTRLTVL.

This clone appeared a few times. V usage is TRBV10-3 and J usage is TRBJ2-7; 9 bases fit TRBD1. This CDR3 has 14 residues. Per the germline V gene, CDR1 is ENHRY and CDR2 is SYGVKD. The J segment lost 5 bases and the V segment lost 6 bases, leaving 8 bases of the junction unmatched. The CDR3 DNA reads as TGTGCCATCAGGAGGGGACAGGGCGTGGACGAGCAGTACTTC. This sequence encodes CAIRRGQGVDEQYF.

The chain joins TRBV9 to TRBJ1-2; 9 bases agree with TRBD1. V was clipped by 4 bases and J by 1 base; unmatched bases: 5. The germline V gene encodes CDR1 SGDLS and CDR2 YYNGEE. CDR3 length equals 15 residues. The CDR3 spells CASSPHRGLNYGYTF. The CDR3 DNA is TGTGCCAGCAGCCCACACAGGGGGCTTAACTATGGCTACACCTTC.

The chain carries TRBV6-5 and TRBJ1-1; D perhaps matches TRBD1 (5 bases). This CDR3 has 15 residues. Germline V CDR1 and CDR2: MNHEY, SVGAGI. Trimming removed 0 bases at V and 0 bases at J, with 8 bases between. CDR3 sequence reads: CASSYSGRVNTEAFF. In nucleotides, the CDR3 is TGTGCCAGCAGTTACTCGGGCAGGGTGAACACTGAAGCTTTCTTT.

The chain links TRBV5-1 to TRBJ2-3; D perhaps matches TRBD1 (5 bases). The germline CDR1 and CDR2 sequences are SGHRS and YFSETQ. The CDR3 runs to 15 residues. V was trimmed by 0 bases and J by 0 bases, leaving 8 bases between them. CDR3 in DNA: TGCGCCAGCAGCTTGGTTCCAGGGAGCACAGATACGCAGTATTTT. Translating gives CASSLVPGSTDTQYF.

The chain couples TRBV10-2 to TRBJ2-7; D call uncertain. Germline values: CDR1 WSHSY, CDR2 SAAADI. This CDR3 spans 13 amino acids. V was trimmed by 6 bases and J by 3 bases, leaving 12 bases between them. The DNA of the CDR3 is TGCGCCAGCAGGTCCGGACGTAACTACGAGCAGTACTTC. This encodes CASRSGRNYEQYF.

The gene calls are TRBV6-5 and TRBJ1-2; no reliable D call. The CDR3 extends over 14 amino acids. The V and J ends lost 6 bases and 5 bases respectively, with 16 bases between them. Germline V lookup: CDR1 MNHEY, CDR2 SVGAGI. CDR3 sequence: CASSLNADLYGYTF. The CDR3 nucleotides are TGTGCCAGCAGCCTTAACGCTGACTTATATGGCTACACCTTC.

This chain links TRBV25-1 with TRBJ2-1; maybe TRBD1 (6 bases). V lost 0 bases and J 5 bases, leaving 14 bases between the germline ends. The CDR3 is 16 residues long. The germline gives CDR1 MGHDK, CDR2 SYGVNS. CDR3 residues: CASSEYRTDLNNEQFF. The CDR3 DNA reads as TGTGCCAGCAGTGAATATCGGACAGATTTGAACAATGAGCAGTTCTTC.

The chain employs TRBV11-1 and TRBJ2-5, with TRBD2 matching 10 bases. The V gene's germline CDR1 is SGHAT and CDR2 FQDESV (reference sequence). The V segment lost 1 base and the J segment 6 bases; nucleotides outside the gene matches: 8. The CDR3 loop spans 16 amino acids. CDR3 nucleotides: TGTGCCAGCAGCTTAGAACTAGCGGGGCACCTCCAGACCCAGTACTTC. Translation gives CASSLELAGHLQTQYF.

The V and J genes are TRBV27 and TRBJ1-4; possibly TRBD1 for D (5 bases). CDR1 and CDR2 from the germline V gene are MNHEY and SMNVEV (reference sequence). Trimming cost V 6 bases and J 0 bases, with 17 bases left between them. This CDR3 region has 17 residues. The CDR3 spells CASSPDRHLATNEKLFF. In DNA form, the CDR3 reads TGTGCCAGCAGCCCTGACAGACACCTAGCAACTAATGAAAAACTGTTTTTT.

The chain carries TRBV10-3 and TRBJ1-2; 10 positions agree with TRBD1. CDR3 length equals 14 residues. The V gene end was trimmed by 3 bases and the J gene end by 6 bases; junction bases not matched to a gene: 4. The germline gives CDR1 ENHRY, CDR2 SYGVKD. The CDR3 spells CAISDRQGANGYTF. The CDR3 region has the DNA TGTGCCATCAGTGACCGACAGGGGGCTAATGGCTACACCTTC.

The J gene is TRBJ2-7, the V gene TRBV3-1 (or the pseudogene TRBV3-2), with 7 bases matching TRBD1. The trim removed 3 bases at V and 0 bases at J, leaving 11 bases unmatched. The CDR3 has 17 amino acids. The V gene's germline CDR1 is LGHDT and CDR2 YNNKEL (reference sequence). The CDR3 coding sequence is TGTGCCAGCAGCCATGGGCATGGCAGGGGGACCTCCTACGAGCAGTACTTC. Translation gives CASSHGHGRGTSYEQYF.

About this clone itself: Its ends do not fully match the called genes, so a read error is possible. V usage is TRBV18 and J usage is TRBJ2-3; unclear D gene. The CDR3 length is 14 residues. CDR1 KGHSH and CDR2 LQKENI come from the germline V gene. The CDR3 DNA reads TGTGCCAGCTCCCCCACCCCGGGCACGGATACGCAGTATTTT. It specifies CASSPTPGTDTQYF.

The CDR3 sequence is CASSLFAGTDNSPLHF. The CDR3 bases are TGTGCCAGCAGCTTGTTCGCCGGGACAGATAATTCACCCCTCCACTTT. J is TRBJ1-6 and V is TRBV5-6; TRBD1 aligns across 7 bases. Germline values: CDR1 SGHDT, CDR2 YYEEEE. CDR3 length: 16 amino acids. V lost 1 base, J lost 5 bases, and 6 bases stayed unmatched.